This record concerns one T cell receptor (beta chain) sequence. It has no known antigen specificity. No qualities accompany the bases; no much larger clone lies one base away. These data are taken from a study of CD8+ T cells in alopecia areata (dated by TCRdb to about 2018). Concerning the study at large: Treated patients were enrolled in an open-label pilot trial of oral tofacitinib at 5 to 10 mg twice daily for moderate-to-severe alopecia areata. Patients stayed on tofacitinib for 6 to 18 months and then had 6 months of follow-up off drug so that delayed response and recurrence could be assessed. The SALT score, which quantifies the percentage of affected scalp surface area, was used to measure disease severity in treated patients. In both human patients and the C3H/HeJ mouse model, the study applied high-throughput TCRbeta sequencing to look at T cell clonal expansion in alopecia areata. Human TCRbeta sequencing covered scalp tissue and sorted CD4+ and CD8+ peripheral blood T cells from patchy and totalis/universalis alopecia areata patients and healthy controls. Biopsies were taken from tofacitinib-treated patients at baseline and again at 4 and 24 weeks into treatment, and several of those patients also had a later scalp biopsy. Scalp clonality was compared across normal scalp (n=4), patchy alopecia areata scalp (n=8), and alopecia totalis/universalis scalp (n=8). The RNA source kit depended on sample type: the PAXgene miRNA kit for fixed scalp, the miRNeasy kit for PBMCs, and the RNeasy kit for mouse skin. Amplification of TCRbeta CDR3 regions was done by immunoSEQ multiplex PCR using 35 Vbeta forward primers and 13 Jbeta reverse primers. Study-level results and caveats: Unlike mouse skin, where gammadelta T cells dominate, normal human skin contains resident alphabeta T cells that get sequenced too, which complicates analysis of the scalp TCR repertoire. During tofacitinib treatment, many expanded lesional clones remained in scalp and blood, and this persistence may partly explain relapse after treatment is stopped. Compared with normal scalp, lesional scalp, particularly in alopecia totalis/universalis, had higher clonality and more expanded CD8+ clones, which suggests antigenic drive. Because the treated cohort was small and had only one nonresponder, larger studies are needed to examine links between baseline CD8+ expansion and response. With tofacitinib, both scalp clonality and the number of expanded CD8+ clones among the top 100 scalp clones went down significantly. Compared with mice, TCR sequences shared between patients were less clear, possibly partly because of HLA diversity across the patient population.

The library was prepared using the immunoSEQ multiplex PCR assay. For TCR sequencing, RNA was extracted from every sample and reverse transcribed into cDNA to serve as template. SuperScript III was used for first-strand cDNA synthesis, primed with a 2:1 mix of oligo-dT and random hexamers. Amplification bias was assessed with a synthetic immune receptor repertoire, and residual bias was removed computationally. For the original study's pipeline: After raw reads were preprocessed to remove errors, the CDR3 was defined following IMGT conventions as running from the conserved cysteine to phenylalanine. Clonality was computed by normalizing Shannon entropy by log2 of the number of productive unique TCRs and subtracting the result from 1. CD4 or CD8 identity of scalp clones was inferred by cross-referencing scalp TCRbeta sequences with sorted blood CD4 and CD8 repertoires. What TCRdb holds here is the immuneACCESS table cut down to in-frame rearrangements. Part of the clones is not present; checked against another copy, under half of the missing clones reflect an unresolved V gene, and the others are unexplained. D and trimming come from the DNA, and the V and J calls and clone size come from that table. Across this sample there are around 270,000 clones, with roughly 64% seen only once. The ten largest clones take up under 2% of the sample.

The germline V gene (reference sequence) provides CDR1 SEHNR and CDR2 FQNEAQ. V ends up 5 bases short and J 5 bases short, with an unmatched junction base count of 13. The CDR3 runs 16 amino acids, cysteine and phenylalanine included. The DNA shown is the 48-base CDR3, in frame from base 1. This specimen's time point label, per the study, means: around 22 weeks on oral tofacitinib. Sample treatment or condition, as interpreted from the label and publication: oral pan-JAK inhibitor, 5-10 mg twice daily. Lesional scalp punch biopsies and peripheral blood were collected from alopecia areata patients. PBMCs were isolated by density centrifugation and stained for CD3, CD4 and CD8, after which CD4+ and CD8+ T cells were sorted on a FACSAria.

Sequenced material: CD4+ T cells sorted from blood, taken at week 24, from a patient treated with tofacitinib. The receptor chain draws on TRBV7-9 and TRBJ2-5; TRBD2 fits 8 bases in the junction. This TCR came from a human donor with alopecia areata. The nucleotide sequence is given as TGTGCCAGCAGCGGATCCGGACTAGCTGGTGGGGAGACCCAGTACTTC. It encodes CASSGSGLAGGETQYF.